One sample yielded the 31 T cell receptor beta chains listed below, sequenced in a study of blood T cell repertoires in COVID-19. Sequencing used immunoSEQ multiplex PCR; TCRdb keeps in-frame clones, though not all of them. The table has roughly 200,000 clones, approximately 84% seen once. Sequenced: peripheral blood. Source of these receptors: a woman at least 80 years old with COVID-19, enrolled during active disease.

This clone has just one count. The chain recombines TRBV5-1 with TRBJ2-3; D is perhaps TRBD2 (5 bases). The CDR3 consists of 14 residues. CDR1 is SGHRS, CDR2 YFSETQ, per germline. Trimming cost V 1 base and J 4 bases, with 10 bases left between them. The CDR3 sequence is CASSLSSSPDTQYF. CDR3 DNA sequence: TGCGCCAGCAGCTTGTCTAGCTCCCCAGATACGCAGTATTTT.

V usage is TRBV4-1 and J usage is TRBJ1-4; D ambiguous. Germline V gene lookup returns CDR1 MGHRA and CDR2 YSYEKL. This CDR3 has 16 amino acids. Deletions cut 0 bases from V and 3 bases from J, with 11 bases between. The CDR3 protein is CASSQETTIANEKLFF. For the CDR3, the DNA is TGCGCCAGCAGCCAAGAGACGACAATTGCTAATGAAAAACTGTTTTTT.

The rearrangement uses TRBV2 and TRBJ1-2; D is unresolved. This CDR3 contains 14 residues. In germline, CDR1 is SNHLY, CDR2 FYNNEI. V lost 0 bases, J lost 6 bases, and 11 bases lay in between. CDR3 protein: CASSEAVSGNGYTF. The CDR3 nucleotides are TGTGCCAGCAGTGAAGCAGTCAGCGGGAATGGCTACACCTTC.

The J gene is TRBJ2-3, the V gene TRBV18; 13 nucleotides align to TRBD2. Germline V CDR1 and CDR2: KGHSH, LQKENI. V lost 5 bases, J lost 2 bases, and 7 bases stayed unmatched. The CDR3 runs to 17 residues. CDR3 in DNA: TGTGCCAGCTCAGCCGGACTAGCGGGGGTGATCACAGATACGCAGTATTTT. Translated: CASSAGLAGVITDTQYF.

This chain joins TRBV11-3 and TRBJ2-6; 11 bases fit TRBD1. This CDR3 has 16 amino acids. Per germline, CDR1 SGHNT and CDR2 YENEEA. With 5 bases clipped from V and 2 bases from J, the junction kept 2 bases outside the gene matches. CDR3 in DNA: TGTGCCAGCAGCCCGGGACAGGGGGCTGGGGCCAACGTCCTGACTTTC. This gives the protein CASSPGQGAGANVLTF.

CDR3 in DNA: TGTGCCAGCAGCTTAGAAGGCAGTTTTGGAGCTGGCTACACCTTC. It codes for CASSLEGSFGAGYTF. The chain carries TRBV7-8 and TRBJ1-2, with unresolved D. V shed 1 base and J shed 7 bases, with 16 bases lying between them. CDR1 SGHVS and CDR2 FQNEAQ come from the germline V gene. The CDR3 is 15 amino acids.

The chain joins TRBV28 to TRBJ1-2; D perhaps matches TRBD1 (6 bases). Per the germline V gene, CDR1 is MDHEN and CDR2 is SYDVKM. The CDR3 extends over 11 amino acids. CDR3 in amino acids: CGVQGVDGYTF. The CDR3 DNA reads as TGTGGAGTACAGGGAGTCGATGGCTACACCTTC.

The gene calls are TRBV9 and TRBJ2-5; D unclear. The CDR3 consists of 13 residues. V shed 3 bases and J shed 3 bases, with 9 bases lying between them. Germline values: CDR1 SGDLS, CDR2 YYNGEE. For the CDR3, the DNA is TGTGCCAGCAGCGCTGGTCCAGAAGAGACCCAGTACTTC. Protein product: CASSAGPEETQYF.

This chain links TRBV21-1 with TRBJ2-3; the table gives TRBD2 as D, unverified against the DNA. TRBV21-1 is labeled a pseudogene. CDR3 length: 17 amino acids. The CDR3: CASSNSLAGASTDTQYF. CDR3 in DNA: TGTGCCAGCAGCAATAGTCTAGCGGGAGCCTCCACAGATACGCAGTATTTT.

The chain has TRBV4-2 and TRBJ2-2; D is perhaps TRBD1 (5 bases). The CDR3 length is 15 residues. Trimming shortened V by 0 bases and J by 7 bases, and 12 bases separated the two germline ends. Germline CDR1 LGHNA, CDR2 YNFKEQ. The CDR3 DNA reads as TGTGCCAGCAGCCAAGATGGCAGGGTCGGCGGGGAGCTGTTTTTT. Translating it yields CASSQDGRVGGELFF.

This chain connects TRBV5-4 to TRBJ1-2, with TRBD1 as a possible D gene (5 bases). The germline V gene encodes CDR1 SGHNT and CDR2 YYREEE (reference sequence). Trimming removed 0 bases from V and 4 bases from J, with 10 bases in between. CDR3 length equals 14 residues. CDR3 residues: CASSLAEGVYGYTF. CDR3 nucleotide sequence: TGTGCCAGCAGCTTGGCCGAAGGGGTCTATGGCTACACCTTC.

The J gene is TRBJ2-1, the V gene TRBV19; TRBD2 matches 7 bases. The CDR3 loop spans 15 amino acids. The trim removed 7 bases at V and 9 bases at J, leaving 15 bases unmatched. Per germline, CDR1 LNHDA and CDR2 SQIVND (reference sequence). The CDR3 reads CASIRKAGIWGEQFF. In DNA, the CDR3 is TGTGCCAGTATAAGAAAAGCGGGAATATGGGGTGAGCAGTTCTTC.

In its sample, this clone was seen once. V and J are TRBV5-1 and TRBJ1-3, with 9 bases that match TRBD1. This CDR3 contains 16 residues. J was trimmed by 3 bases and V by 0 bases; bases with no gene match: 4. The germline CDR1 and CDR2 sequences are SGHRS and YFSETQ. CDR3 protein: CASSLAGTGYGNTIYF. As DNA, the CDR3 is TGCGCCAGCAGCTTGGCCGGGACAGGGTATGGAAACACCATATATTTT.

This chain uses TRBV19 with TRBJ2-2, with 9 bases matching TRBD2. Germline V gene lookup returns CDR1 LNHDA and CDR2 SQIVND (reference sequence). The V gene end was trimmed by 3 bases and the J gene end by 2 bases; junction bases not matched to a gene: 7. This CDR3 spans 17 amino acids. The CDR3 bases are TGTGCCAGTAGTATGTCGTCTAGCGGGATCAACACCGGGGAGCTGTTTTTT. Translated: CASSMSSSGINTGELFF.

CDR3 sequence (DNA): TGTGCCAGCAGCTTAGAGGTGGGGCGTGAGCAGTTCTTC. Protein sequence: CASSLEVGREQFF. V and J are TRBV7-2 and TRBJ2-1; a possible D gene is TRBD1 (5 bases). The germline gives CDR1 SGHTA, CDR2 FQGNSA. The length of the CDR3 is 13 residues. The germline V and J ends were trimmed by 1 base and 9 bases, with 10 bases remaining between them.

This chain joins TRBV7-3 and TRBJ2-6, with 8 bases lining up with TRBD1. This CDR3 has 16 amino acids. The V and J ends lost 5 bases and 1 base, in that order; junction bases with no gene match: 4. Looked up from germline, CDR1 is SGHTA and CDR2 is FQGTGA. The CDR3 sequence: CASSGQGFSGANVLTF. DNA for the CDR3: TGTGCCAGCAGCGGACAGGGTTTTTCTGGGGCCAACGTCCTGACTTTC.

This chain uses TRBV12-3 or TRBV12-4 with TRBJ2-3; TRBD1 is a possible D gene (6 bases). V dropped 8 bases and J dropped 0 bases, with 9 bases sitting between them. This CDR3 contains 13 residues. The CDR3 protein is CASADSSTDTQYF. CDR3 nucleotides: TGTGCCAGCGCGGACAGCAGCACAGATACGCAGTATTTT.

This clone was counted between two and nine times. The CDR3: CASSWGRGTGNTIYF. Here the CDR3 DNA reads TGTGCCAGCAGCTGGGGAAGGGGAACTGGAAACACCATATATTTT. The chain uses TRBV5-5 and TRBJ1-3, with a tentative D call TRBD1 (5 bases). The CDR3 covers 15 residues. Germline values: CDR1 SGHKS, CDR2 YYEKEE (reference sequence). Trimming took 3 bases from V and 2 from J, leaving 12 bases between them.

The genes are TRBV18 and TRBJ2-1; 9 bases agree with TRBD2. This CDR3 comprises 17 residues. V shed 3 bases and J 0 bases; nucleotides not matched to a gene: 6. CDR1 and CDR2 from the germline V gene are KGHSH and LQKENI. The CDR3 DNA reads TGTGCCAGCTCACCCTCCATAGCGGGAGTCTCCTACAATGAGCAGTTCTTC. Protein product: CASSPSIAGVSYNEQFF. Drawing the rest from reference TRBV18 and TRBJ2-1, the complete variable domain is NAGVMQNPRHLVRRRGQEARLRCSPMKGHSHVYWYRQLPEEGLKFMVYLQKENIIDESGMPKERFSAEFPKEGPSILRIQQVVRGDSAAYFCASSPSIAGVSYNEQFFGPGTRLTVL.

The chain has TRBV10-1 and TRBJ2-2, with 8 bases identical to TRBD2. This CDR3 is 16 amino acids long. Germline assignment: CDR1 WNHNN and CDR2 SYGVQD (reference sequence). J was trimmed by 0 bases and V by 5 bases; bases with no gene match: 5. CDR3 protein: CASSPPGGTNTGELFF. In nucleotides, the CDR3 is TGCGCCAGCAGTCCCCCGGGGGGGACGAACACCGGGGAGCTGTTTTTT.

This clone was seen only once. The chain combines TRBV7-9 with TRBJ2-7, with D possibly TRBD2 on 6 matching bases. This CDR3 is 12 amino acids long. Germline loops: CDR1 SEHNR, CDR2 FQNEAQ (reference sequence). V was shortened by 3 bases and J by 6 bases, with 9 bases between the two germline ends. CDR3 bases: TGTGCCAGCAGCTTGGAGGGACGCGAGCAGTACTTC. As protein: CASSLEGREQYF.

This rearrangement joins TRBV5-1 to TRBJ2-5; 8 nucleotides line up with TRBD2. The V gene end was trimmed by 6 bases and the J gene end by 2 bases; junction bases not matched to a gene: 6. The CDR3 spans 14 residues. Germline-derived CDR1 and CDR2 are SGHRS and YFSETQ. The CDR3 is CASIPGGGQETQYF. CDR3 nucleotide sequence: TGCGCCAGCATCCCCGGGGGGGGACAAGAGACCCAGTACTTC.

The J gene is TRBJ1-2, the V gene TRBV7-2; tentatively, D is TRBD1 (6 bases). Trimming removed 5 bases at V and 4 bases at J, with 14 bases between. This CDR3 region has 14 residues. Germline V gene data show CDR1 as SGHTA and CDR2 as FQGNSA. CDR3 sequence: CASSDQGILYGYTF. Here the CDR3 DNA reads TGTGCCAGCAGCGACCAGGGGATCCTCTATGGCTACACCTTC.

The chain links TRBV14 to TRBJ2-1, with 11 bases identical to TRBD2. Germline CDR1 reads SGHDN; CDR2 reads FVKESK. J was trimmed by 7 bases and V by 0 bases; bases with no gene match: 11. This CDR3 is 18 amino acids long. The CDR3 here is CASSQDRLAGGGGNEQFF. CDR3 DNA: TGTGCCAGCAGCCAAGACCGTCTAGCGGGAGGAGGGGGGAATGAGCAGTTCTTC.

The rearrangement joins TRBV3-1 (or the pseudogene TRBV3-2) to TRBJ2-5; TRBD2 is a possible D gene (6 bases). There are 16 residues in the CDR3. Germline V gene data show CDR1 as LGHDT and CDR2 as YNNKEL (reference sequence). Trimming pared 0 bases from V and 2 bases from J, leaving 13 bases between. CDR3 in DNA: TGTGCCAGCAGCCAAGACTCGCGGGGAGGTCAAGAGACCCAGTACTTC. It is translated as CASSQDSRGGQETQYF.

A word on this clone: At one end the junction does not follow the germline gene, possibly because of a read error. The chain has TRBV3-1 (or the pseudogene TRBV3-2) and TRBJ1-1; D might be TRBD1 (6 bases). Germline assignment: CDR1 LGHDT and CDR2 YNNKEL (reference sequence). CDR3 length: 12 amino acids. CDR3 protein: CASSQETGGPSF. The CDR3 region has the DNA TGTGCCAGCAGCCAAGAGACGGGGGGCCCAAGCTTT.

This clone occurred once. The chain has TRBV5-1 and TRBJ2-1; the match to TRBD2 covers 9 bases. The germline V gene encodes CDR1 SGHRS and CDR2 YFSETQ. The CDR3 is 14 residues long. Trimming removed 5 bases from V and 2 bases from J; junction bases left unmatched: 2. The CDR3: CASSSGSPYNEQFF. The CDR3 nucleotides are TGCGCCAGCAGTAGCGGGAGTCCCTACAATGAGCAGTTCTTC. Using reference TRBV5-1 and TRBJ2-1 for the parts outside the CDR3, the full variable domain is KAGVTQTPRYLIKTRGQQVTLSCSPISGHRSVSWYQQTPGQGLQFLFEYFSETQRNKGNFPGRFSGRQFSNSRSEMNVSTLELGDSALYLCASSSGSPYNEQFFGPGTRLTVL.

This clone has a single count. The same CDR3 arises from other DNA sequences in this sample as well. The genes are TRBV3-1 (or the pseudogene TRBV3-2) and TRBJ2-2; D may be TRBD2 (6 bases). V lost 4 bases and J 6 bases, leaving 6 bases between the germline ends. The CDR3 covers 12 residues. Per germline, CDR1 LGHDT and CDR2 YNNKEL (reference sequence). The CDR3 protein is CASSRGAGELFF. CDR3 DNA sequence: TGTGCCAGCAGCCGGGGGGCCGGGGAGCTGTTTTTT.

Only one count was recorded for this clone. This chain uses TRBV29-1 with TRBJ2-1; TRBD1 might be the D (5 bases). Per the germline V gene, CDR1 is SQVTM and CDR2 is ANQGSEA. V was pared by 7 bases and J by 10 bases, with 14 bases between. This CDR3 comprises 11 residues. CDR3 DNA sequence: TGCAGCGCCGACAGAGCTAGGGAGCAGTTCTTC. Its translation is CSADRAREQFF.

This sequence joins TRBV3-1 (or the pseudogene TRBV3-2) and TRBJ1-4; 7 nucleotides match TRBD1. Germline CDR1 and CDR2: LGHDT and YNNKEL (reference sequence). The CDR3 length is 17 residues. J lost 8 bases, V lost 0 bases, and 12 bases had no gene match. The CDR3 spells CASSQEATGWVVEKLFF. The DNA for the CDR3 is TGTGCCAGCAGCCAAGAGGCGACAGGGTGGGTGGTCGAAAAACTGTTTTTT.

This CDR3 reads CASRTDRALSGNTIYF. CDR3 bases: TGTGCCAGCAGAACGGACAGGGCCCTCTCTGGAAACACCATATATTTT. The chain links TRBV2 to TRBJ1-3; 8 bases line up with TRBD1. Trimming at V came to 6 bases and at J to 0 bases, leaving 7 bases not matched to a gene. The CDR3 totals 16 residues. Germline V CDR1 and CDR2: SNHLY, FYNNEI.